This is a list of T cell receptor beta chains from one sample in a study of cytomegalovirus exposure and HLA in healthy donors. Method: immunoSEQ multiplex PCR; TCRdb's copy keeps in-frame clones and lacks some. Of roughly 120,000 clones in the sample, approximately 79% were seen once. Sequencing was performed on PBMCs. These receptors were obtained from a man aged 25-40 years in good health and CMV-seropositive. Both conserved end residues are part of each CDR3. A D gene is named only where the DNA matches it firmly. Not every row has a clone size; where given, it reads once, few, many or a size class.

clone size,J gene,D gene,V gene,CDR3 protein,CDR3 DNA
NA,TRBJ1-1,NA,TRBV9,CASSVFSPQGGAFF,TGTGCCAGCAGCGTATTCTCCCCTCAGGGCGGAGCTTTCTTT
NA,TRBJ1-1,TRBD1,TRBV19,CASSPRTGRNTEAFF,TGTGCCAGTAGTCCAAGGACAGGACGTAATACTGAAGCTTTCTTT
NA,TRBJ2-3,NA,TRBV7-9,CASSRGGTDTQYF,TGTGCCAGCAGCAGGGGGGGGACAGATACGCAGTATTTT
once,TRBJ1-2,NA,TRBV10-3,CAISARGGYTF,TGTGCCATCAGTGCTAGGGGTGGCTACACCTTC
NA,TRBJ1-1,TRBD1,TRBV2,CASSSTGQGKRSAEAFF,TGTGCCAGCAGTTCAACGGGACAGGGAAAGCGTAGTGCTGAAGCTTTCTTT
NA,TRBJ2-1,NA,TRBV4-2,CASSGGQGYNEQFF,TGTGCCAGCAGCGGGGGTCAGGGGTACAATGAGCAGTTCTTC
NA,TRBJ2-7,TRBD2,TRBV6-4,CASSDASGGYEQYF,TGTGCCAGCAGTGATGCTAGCGGGGGGTACGAGCAGTACTTC
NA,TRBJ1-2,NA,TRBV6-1,CASTRGGAKYGYTF,TGTGCCAGCACCCGGGGGGGGGCTAAGTATGGCTACACCTTC
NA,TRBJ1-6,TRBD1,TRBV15,CATSRADRDNSPLHF,TGTGCCACCAGCCGGGCGGACAGGGACAATTCACCCCTCCACTTT
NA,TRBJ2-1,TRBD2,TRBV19,CASSMSAFSGGGYNEQFF,TGTGCCAGTAGTATGAGTGCGTTTAGCGGGGGGGGTTACAATGAGCAGTTCTTC
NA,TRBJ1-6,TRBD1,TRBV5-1,CASSRSGQGRDSSPLHF,TGCGCCAGCAGCCGATCGGGACAGGGCAGGGATAGTTCACCCCTCCACTTT
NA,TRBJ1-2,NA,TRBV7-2,CASSARGIYGYTF,TGTGCCAGCAGCGCGCGCGGAATCTATGGCTACACCTTC
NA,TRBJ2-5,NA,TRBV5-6,CASFPLDGSQETQYF,TGTGCCAGCTTCCCCCTGGACGGGAGCCAAGAGACCCAGTACTTC
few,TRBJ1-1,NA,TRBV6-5,CASSYGRDTEAFF,TGTGCCAGCAGTTACGGGCGGGACACTGAAGCTTTCTTT
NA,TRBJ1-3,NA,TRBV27,CASTQRKQGYF,TGTGCCAGCACCCAGCGGAAACAGGGATATTTT
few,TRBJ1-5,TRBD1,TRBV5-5,CASSLSGGDQPQHF,TGTGCCAGCAGCCTATCAGGGGGCGATCAGCCCCAGCATTTT
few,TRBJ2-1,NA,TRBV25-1,CASSGDRTDNEQFF,TGTGCCAGCAGTGGCGACCGGACAGACAATGAGCAGTTCTTC
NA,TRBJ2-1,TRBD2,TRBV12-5,CASGSPRGGPYNEQFF,TGTGCTAGTGGTTCCCCCCGGGGGGGCCCATACAATGAGCAGTTCTTC
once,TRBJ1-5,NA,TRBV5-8,CASSTEGDTFSYQPQHF,TGTGCCAGCAGCACCGAGGGGGACACCTTTAGCTATCAGCCCCAGCATTTT
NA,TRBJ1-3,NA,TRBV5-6,CASSFGWSSGNTIYF,TGTGCCAGCAGCTTCGGGTGGAGCTCTGGAAACACCATATATTTT
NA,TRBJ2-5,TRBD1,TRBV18,CASSPRTGTQETQYF,TGTGCCAGCTCCCCCCGGACAGGGACCCAAGAGACCCAGTACTTC
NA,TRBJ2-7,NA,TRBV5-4,CASSPDPGLVGEQYF,TGTGCCAGCAGCCCTGACCCAGGGTTAGTAGGCGAGCAGTACTTC
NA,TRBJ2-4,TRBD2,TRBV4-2,CASSQDLAGGTINIQYF,TGTGCCAGCAGCCAAGATCTCGCGGGGGGGACAATCAACATTCAGTACTTC
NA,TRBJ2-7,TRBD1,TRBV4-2,CASSQDGDRVPYEQYF,TGTGCCAGCAGCCAAGATGGTGACAGGGTCCCCTACGAGCAGTACTTC
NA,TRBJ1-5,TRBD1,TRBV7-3,CASSLFGQGDYQPQHF,TGTGCCAGCAGCTTATTCGGACAGGGGGATTACCAGCCCCAGCATTTT
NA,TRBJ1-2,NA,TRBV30,CAWSPVYRAGGNYGYTF,TGTGCCTGGAGTCCTGTTTACAGGGCGGGGGGTAACTATGGCTACACCTTC
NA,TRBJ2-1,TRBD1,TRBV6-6,CASSSTGTDNEQFF,TGTGCCAGCAGTTCAACCGGGACAGACAATGAGCAGTTCTTC
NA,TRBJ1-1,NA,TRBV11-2,CASSLEARMNTEAFF,TGTGCCAGCAGCTTAGAGGCCAGAATGAACACTGAAGCTTTCTTT
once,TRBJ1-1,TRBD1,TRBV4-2,CASSQGTGGLGAFF,TGTGCCAGCAGCCAAGGGACAGGTGGCCTAGGAGCTTTCTTT
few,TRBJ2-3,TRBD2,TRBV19,CASSKIAGGSTDTQYF,TGTGCCAGTAGTAAGATAGCGGGGGGTAGCACAGATACGCAGTATTTT
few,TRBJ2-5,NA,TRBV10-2,CASSDGWVREQYF,TGCGCCAGCAGTGACGGTTGGGTGAGGGAGCAGTACTTC
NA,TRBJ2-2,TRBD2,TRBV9,CASSGQSSGGTIRNTGELFF,TGTGCCAGCAGTGGACAGTCTAGCGGGGGGACCATTCGGAACACCGGGGAGCTGTTTTTT
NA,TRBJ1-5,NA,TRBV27,CASSLVPQVQPQHF,TGTGCCAGCAGTTTAGTCCCCCAGGTTCAGCCCCAGCATTTT
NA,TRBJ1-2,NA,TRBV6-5,CASSQDRYGYTF,TGTGCCAGCAGCCAAGACAGATATGGCTACACCTTC
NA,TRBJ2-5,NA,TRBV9,CASSANRERETQYF,TGTGCCAGCAGCGCCAACAGGGAACGGGAGACCCAGTACTTC
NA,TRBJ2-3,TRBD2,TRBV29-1,CSVIPRGVQTDTQYF,TGCAGCGTTATCCCGCGGGGGGTACAGACAGATACGCAGTATTTT
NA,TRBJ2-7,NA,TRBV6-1,CASSPSGYEQYF,TGTGCCAGCAGCCCCTCGGGCTACGAGCAGTACTTC
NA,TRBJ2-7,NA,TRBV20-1,CSANDRYEQYF,TGCAGTGCTAACGACAGGTACGAGCAGTACTTC
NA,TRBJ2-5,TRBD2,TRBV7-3,CASSPGTSGGAETQYF,TGTGCCAGCAGCCCCGGGACTAGCGGGGGGGCAGAGACCCAGTACTTC
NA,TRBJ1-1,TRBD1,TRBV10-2,CASSEGTANTEAFF,TGCGCCAGCAGTGAAGGGACAGCGAACACTGAAGCTTTCTTT
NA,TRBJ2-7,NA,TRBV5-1,CASSLAPVGGFGNEQYF,TGCGCCAGCAGCTTGGCCCCCGTAGGAGGGTTCGGGAACGAGCAGTACTTC
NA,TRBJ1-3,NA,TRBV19,CASSTDLDSGNTIYF,TGTGCCAGTAGTACCGACTTGGACTCTGGAAACACCATATATTTT
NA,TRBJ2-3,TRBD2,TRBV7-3,CASSLGNSGGDTQYF,TGTGCCAGCAGCTTGGGGAACTCGGGGGGAGATACGCAGTATTTT
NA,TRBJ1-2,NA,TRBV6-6,CASSYKRRDNYGYTF,TGTGCCAGCAGTTACAAGCGGCGGGACAACTATGGCTACACCTTC
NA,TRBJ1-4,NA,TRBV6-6,CATLDSSTNEKLFF,TGTGCCACTTTAGACAGTTCAACTAATGAAAAACTGTTTTTT
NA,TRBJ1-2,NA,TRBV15,CATSSSDTYGYTF,TGTGCCACCAGCAGTTCGGACACCTATGGCTACACCTTC
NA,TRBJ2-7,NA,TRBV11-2,CASRGQGAGEQYF,TGTGCCAGCAGAGGACAGGGAGCGGGGGAGCAGTACTTC
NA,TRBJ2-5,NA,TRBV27,CASSPQTGSETQYF,TGTGCCAGCAGTCCTCAGACAGGTTCGGAGACCCAGTACTTC
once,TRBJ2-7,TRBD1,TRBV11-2,CASSPPDRVYEQYF,TGTGCCAGCAGCCCACCGGACAGGGTTTACGAGCAGTACTTC
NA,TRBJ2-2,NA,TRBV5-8,CASSLRRNTGELFF,TGTGCCAGCAGCTTAAGGAGGAACACCGGGGAGCTGTTTTTT
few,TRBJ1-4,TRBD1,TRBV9,CASSGSGTVGEKLFF,TGTGCCAGCAGCGGCTCAGGGACAGTAGGAGAAAAACTGTTTTTT
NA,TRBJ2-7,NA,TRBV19,CASSGTGLNYEQYF,TGTGCCAGTAGTGGAACAGGGCTAAACTACGAGCAGTACTTC